This TCR beta chain is from a study of blood T cell repertoires in COVID-19 (dated by TCRdb to the early 2020s). The study in broad terms: Samples covering the acute and convalescent phases of COVID-19 were provided by collaborators in the United States, Italy and Spain. Sample metadata almost always included a de-identified subject ID, COVID-19 status, age in years and sex. Where HLA class I and class II types were available, the types were taken from metadata supplied by the sample provider, not from assay-based typing. Deeply sampled blood TCRbeta repertoires from subjects exposed to, actively infected with, or recovered from COVID-19 were included in the dataset. The samples were drawn from two sources: the first 160 participants of the ongoing ImmuneRACE study, and 950 to 1,500 subjects contributed by 6 global collaborators. The material from the prospective study consisted of cDNA or gDNA derived from T cells, B-cell-depleted T cells, or PBMCs. The repertoires were released in a freely available public database intended as a resource for research on the immune response to SARS-CoV-2. General conclusions and limits of the study: The amount of clinical and demographic metadata varied by source and participant and was provided uncurated.

As concerns this clone: Its antigen is currently not known. The record has no base qualities; no much larger clone is one base away.

Samples from volunteer blood donors who had recovered from COVID-19 were contributed by a second Seattle source. Collaborating institutions collected whole blood in K2EDTA tubes following their own protocols. Collaborator samples were shipped for TCRbeta analysis as frozen whole blood, isolated PBMCs, or DNA extracted from either sample type. TCRbeta CDR3 regions were amplified from genomic DNA by means of the immunoSEQ Assay, a bias-controlled multiplex PCR. In the original analysis: The number of nucleated cells in each sample was estimated by amplification of reference gene primers within the assay. To quantify the absolute abundance of each unique TCRbeta CDR3 rearrangement, sequence reads were collapsed and filtered. For each sample, productive Simpson clonality was calculated by taking the square root of Simpson's diversity index across productive rearrangements. Drawn from immuneACCESS, this table holds only the in-frame rearrangements with V and J called that TCRdb kept. Clones are partly lost; checked studies trace under half to an unresolved V gene and leave the rest unexplained. The D gene and trimming were derived from the DNA, and the V and J assignments and clone size from that table. The sample table records roughly 290,000 clones; approximately 86% of these occur just once. 2% to 2.5% of the sample lies in the top ten.

The sequenced sample consisted of peripheral blood. The receptor comes from a woman aged 30 to 39 who had recovered from COVID-19.

The CDR3 has the sequence CASSSRQGLYGYTF. The bases are TGTGCCAGCAGTTCCCGACAGGGGTTATACGGCTACACCTTC. Rearrangement joined TRBV27 to TRBJ1-2; TRBD1 lines up with 8 middle nucleotides. The junction shows trimming of 4 bases on V and 8 bases on J, and the gene matches do not reach 9 bases of it. The CDR3, cysteine through phenylalanine, is 14 amino acids long. This entry keeps only the CDR3 DNA: 42 bases, framed from base 1. CDR1 and CDR2 (MNHEY, SMNVEV) derive from the germline V gene (reference sequence).